This entry is about one TCR beta chain. Antigen: not known. This sample was taken from a study of shared clonotypes between healthy human individuals. Study context: Per-donor plates numbered three CD4 naive, three CD4 memory, two CD8 naive and one CD8 memory. Study findings and constraints: Donor clonotype sharing was expected to depend on sequencing depth.

Across several immunoSEQ plates, the genomic DNA of each subset was split evenly. Clones were read by immunoSEQ multiplex PCR, and TCRdb kept only the in-frame ones, dropping some. This repertoire shows about 1.9 million clones, 90% to 95% found once; its top ten account for approximately 1.6%. As defined, naive CD8 cells were CD45RO-negative and positively selected for CCR7, with terminally differentiated effector memory CD45RA+ cells excluded. Adult donors, all healthy and HIV-negative, had no recent acute infections or vaccinations. CDR1 and CDR2 (germline): SNHLY, FYNNEI. Trimming stripped 3 bases from V and 1 base from J, with 16 bases between. This CDR3 contains 17 residues.

The receptor's source is a man between 18 and 35 years old in good health. Some clones in this sample may be carry-over from other donors' samples. The sequencing sample was made of naive CD8+ T cells from PBMCs. V and J are TRBV2 and TRBJ2-4; the D is unclear. The CDR3 bases are TGTGCCAGCAGTGAGGGTCCGAGCCCCTTGGCCAAAAACATTCAGTACTTC. It translates to CASSEGPSPLAKNIQYF.